This TCR beta chain is from a study of shared clonotypes between healthy human individuals. Study results and limitations: Clonotypes which were not shared had lower generation probabilities than clonotypes that all four donors shared. Blood was the sole source, and tissue repertoires probably differ.

In the case of this clone: Its antigen is not identified.

Cells designated naive CD8 were CD45RO-negative and were positively selected for CCR7, with terminally differentiated effector memory CD45RA+ cells excluded. Assay execution took place at the deep level. This table comes from immunoSEQ multiplex PCR, and its TCRdb copy is limited to in-frame clones, with some not included. The sample includes hundreds of thousands of clones, around 95% seen only once; the top ten take approximately 0.12%. The TCR was taken from a woman in her thirties in good health. The sequencing sample was made of naive CD8+ T cells sorted from blood.

The CDR3 DNA reads as TGTGCCAGCAGCCCGGCGGGACAGGGATACTATGGCTACACCTTC. Translating gives CASSPAGQGYYGYTF. The chain is built from TRBV7-9 and TRBJ1-2, with 9 bases matching TRBD1. In germline, CDR1 is SEHNR, CDR2 FQNEAQ (reference sequence). V shed 5 bases, J shed 3 bases, and the junction held 7 bases outside the gene matches. CDR3 length equals 15 residues.